The 3 T cell receptor beta chains reported below all come from one sample, sequenced in a study of blood T cell repertoires in COVID-19. Sequenced by immunoSEQ multiplex PCR; TCRdb stores in-frame clones only, minus some. The data hold around 50,000 clones, with 90% observed a single time. Sequencing used peripheral blood. These TCRs come from a man aged 65-85 years with active COVID-19.

The chain uses TRBV18 and TRBJ2-7, with 7 nucleotides matching TRBD1. This CDR3 is built from 14 residues. In germline, CDR1 is KGHSH, CDR2 LQKENI. Germline trimming cut 3 bases from V and 5 bases from J; bases unmatched to any gene: 7. The CDR3 region has the DNA TGTGCCAGCTCACCCGGGACAGCTACCAACGAGCAGTACTTC. Its translation is CASSPGTATNEQYF.

This chain uses TRBV18 with TRBJ1-1; no clear D. The V end lost 4 bases, the J end lost 1 base, and 10 bases lay between the germline ends. The CDR3 has 14 residues. The germline V gene has CDR1 KGHSH and CDR2 LQKENI. CDR3 amino acids: CASSRYSGNTEAFF. In nucleotides, the CDR3 is TGTGCCAGCTCACGTTACTCAGGGAACACTGAAGCTTTCTTT. Full variable domain (rest looked up from reference TRBV18 and TRBJ1-1): NAGVMQNPRHLVRRRGQEARLRCSPMKGHSHVYWYRQLPEEGLKFMVYLQKENIIDESGMPKERFSAEFPKEGPSILRIQQVVRGDSAAYFCASSRYSGNTEAFFGQGTRLTVV.

The chain employs TRBV19 and TRBJ2-5; possibly TRBD2 for D (5 bases). Trimming took off 7 bases at V and 7 bases at J, with 19 bases between the two ends. Germline V lookup: CDR1 LNHDA, CDR2 SQIVND (reference sequence). This CDR3 comprises 14 residues. The CDR3 spells CASKVARGPGTQYF. The CDR3 region has the DNA TGTGCCAGTAAGGTAGCGAGAGGTCCCGGGACCCAGTACTTC.